This TCR beta chain was captured in a study of identical twins. Study-level points and caveats: Modelling approaches yielded underestimates of out-of-frame TCR alpha sharing between monozygotic twins. Insertions ran lower in abundant cord blood beta clonotypes, though not in memory repertoires.

A template switching step contributed a universal primer site, while unique molecular identifiers were present in the cDNA. TCRdb analysed the 5' RACE reads with MiXCR anew, one entry per CDR3 protein. The data contain around 500,000 distinct CDR3 sequences, 13% to 15% of them seen just once; the ten biggest clones take up 0.5% to 0.65%. Comment on this clonotype: Its antigen is still unknown.

Germline values: CDR1 SEHNR, CDR2 FQNEAQ (reference sequence). The V end lost 0 bases, the J end lost 5 bases, and 5 bases lay between the germline ends. The length of the CDR3 is 13 residues. This same sample was also part of a study on yellow fever vaccine responses in identical twins. That source reports: Twins reportedly had a vaccine T cell response that seemed partly convergent, partly personalized.

This receptor was obtained from a woman younger than 30 in good health. Input material: CD4+ T cells sorted from blood. The gene calls are TRBV7-9 and TRBJ2-4; no definite D call. CDR3 in amino acids: CASSLARQNIQYF. CDR3 nucleotides: TGTGCCAGCAGCTTAGCGCGGCAAAACATTCAGTACTTC.